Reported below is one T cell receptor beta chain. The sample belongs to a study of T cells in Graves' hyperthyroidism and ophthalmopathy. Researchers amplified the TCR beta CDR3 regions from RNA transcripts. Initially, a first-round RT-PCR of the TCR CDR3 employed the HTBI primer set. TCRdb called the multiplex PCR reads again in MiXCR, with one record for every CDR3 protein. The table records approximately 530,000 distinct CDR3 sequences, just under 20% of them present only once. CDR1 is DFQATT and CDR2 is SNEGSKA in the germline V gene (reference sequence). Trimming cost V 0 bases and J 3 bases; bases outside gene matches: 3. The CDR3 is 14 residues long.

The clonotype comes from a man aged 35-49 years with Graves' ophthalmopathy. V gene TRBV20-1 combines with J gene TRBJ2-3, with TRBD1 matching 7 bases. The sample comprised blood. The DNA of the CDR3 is TGCAGTGCTAGAGACTACAGGGGAACAGATACGCAGTATTTT. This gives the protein CSARDYRGTDTQYF.